One sample yielded the 20 T cell receptor beta chains listed below, sequenced in a study of blood T cell repertoires in COVID-19. Produced via immunoSEQ multiplex PCR; TCRdb's table is partial and in-frame only. The sample lists approximately 130,000 clones, about four fifths occurring once. Sequencing input: peripheral blood. These receptors all come from a human donor in a cohort sampled during active COVID-19.

The chain joins TRBV6-6 to TRBJ1-6, with unresolved D. This CDR3 region has 18 residues. V was shortened by 5 bases and J by 2 bases, with 19 bases between the two germline ends. Looked up from germline, CDR1 is MNHNY and CDR2 is SVGAGI (reference sequence). CDR3 region: CASSLRVSAGTYNSPLHF. CDR3 bases: TGTGCCAGCAGTCTCCGGGTTTCCGCGGGGACCTATAATTCACCCCTCCACTTT.

The chain recombines TRBV13 with TRBJ2-7; 9 nucleotides line up with TRBD1. Germline V gene lookup returns CDR1 PRHDT and CDR2 FYEKMQ (reference sequence). The CDR3 spans 13 residues. V shed 2 bases and J 7 bases; nucleotides not matched to a gene: 3. The CDR3 protein is CASSLRTGDEQYF. CDR3 coding DNA: TGTGCCAGCAGCTTACGGACAGGGGATGAGCAGTACTTC.

The chain uses TRBV18 and TRBJ2-5, with TRBD2 identical over 11 bases. Unmatched junction bases numbered 13, after V lost 4 bases and J lost 3 bases. The CDR3 extends over 18 amino acids. Germline V gives CDR1 KGHSH, CDR2 LQKENI. This chain's CDR3 is CASSLTLLAGGEKETQYF. CDR3 DNA sequence: TGTGCCAGCTCACTCACCCTCCTAGCGGGGGGAGAGAAAGAGACCCAGTACTTC.

V gene TRBV5-5 combines with J gene TRBJ1-4; D unclear. Per the germline V gene, CDR1 is SGHKS and CDR2 is YYEKEE (reference sequence). CDR3 size: 13 residues. Trimming removed 3 bases at V and 7 bases at J, with 10 bases between. CDR3 DNA: TGTGCCAGCAGCTCCGGGTTCGGTGAAAAACTGTTTTTT. Amino acids: CASSSGFGEKLFF.

The J gene is TRBJ1-5, the V gene TRBV15; perhaps TRBD1 as D (5 bases). V shed 0 bases and J shed 7 bases, with 13 bases lying between them. Germline loops: CDR1 LNHNV, CDR2 YYDKDF (reference sequence). The length of the CDR3 is 15 residues. The CDR3 reads CATSREGGSEQPQHF. The CDR3 coding sequence is TGTGCCACCAGCAGAGAGGGGGGGTCTGAGCAGCCCCAGCATTTT.

The chain combines TRBV30 with TRBJ1-5, with 7 bases identical to TRBD1. Per germline, CDR1 GTSNPN and CDR2 SVGIG (reference sequence). V gave up 3 bases and J gave up 5 bases; unmatched junction bases: 7. This CDR3 is built from 14 residues. CDR3 nucleotides: TGTGCCTGGAGCGGCGACAGGGTGTATCAGCCCCAGCATTTT. It translates to CAWSGDRVYQPQHF.

V gene TRBV29-1 combines with J gene TRBJ2-5; perhaps TRBD1 as D (6 bases). V lost 5 bases, J lost 2 bases, and 9 bases lay in between. In germline, CDR1 is SQVTM, CDR2 ANQGSEA. The CDR3 runs to 12 residues. This CDR3 reads CSVSRGQETQYF. The CDR3 DNA is TGCAGCGTTAGCAGGGGTCAAGAGACCCAGTACTTC.

V gene TRBV13 combines with J gene TRBJ2-6; no clear D. Deletions cut 1 base from V and 4 bases from J, with 5 bases between. The CDR3 is made up of 14 amino acids. CDR1 is PRHDT, CDR2 FYEKMQ, per germline (reference sequence). CDR3 coding DNA: TGTGCCAGCAGCTTAGTCGGGGGGGCCAACGTCCTGACTTTC. Protein: CASSLVGGANVLTF.

This chain joins TRBV9 and TRBJ1-3; the D is unclear. Germline-derived CDR1 and CDR2 are SGDLS and YYNGEE. This CDR3 comprises 15 residues. With 0 bases removed from V and 4 bases from J, the gap between germline ends came to 11 bases. CDR3 DNA: TGTGCCAGCAGCGTAGCTGCGGCAAAAGGAAACACCATATATTTT. This encodes CASSVAAAKGNTIYF. The variable domain in full, with the rest retrieved from reference TRBV9 and TRBJ1-3, is DSGVTQTPKHLITATGQRVTLRCSPRSGDLSVYWYQQSLDQGLQFLIQYYNGEERAKGNILERFSAQQFPDLHSELNLSSLELGDSALYFCASSVAAAKGNTIYFGEGSWLTVV.

This chain links TRBV7-2 with TRBJ1-6, with 7 bases that match TRBD1. After removal of 3 bases from V and 8 bases from J, the junction contained 4 bases not matched to a gene. Germline lookup yields CDR1 SGHTA and CDR2 FQGNSA. This CDR3 is 14 amino acids long. In DNA, the CDR3 is TGTGCCAGCAGCTTGACAGGGACGGATTCACCCCTCCACTTT. Protein: CASSLTGTDSPLHF.

This clone was seen a single time. The rearrangement uses TRBV10-2 and TRBJ1-2, with TRBD1 identical over 9 bases. Trimming removed 3 bases from V and 4 bases from J; junction bases left unmatched: 6. This CDR3 is built from 15 residues. Germline CDR1 and CDR2: WSHSY and SAAADI. In DNA form, the CDR3 reads TGCGCCAGCAGTGATCCCAAGACAGGGGGCTATGGCTACACCTTC. This gives the protein CASSDPKTGGYGYTF.

This clone showed up just once. The J gene is TRBJ2-1, the V gene TRBV7-6, with 9 nucleotides matching TRBD2. There are 16 residues in the CDR3. The germline V gene has CDR1 SGHVS and CDR2 FNYEAQ. The V and J ends lost 4 bases and 4 bases, in that order; junction bases with no gene match: 8. CDR3 bases: TGTGCCAGCAGCTACGGAAGTGCGGGGGGGTACAATGAGCAGTTCTTC. Protein: CASSYGSAGGYNEQFF. The variable domain in full, with the rest retrieved from reference TRBV7-6 and TRBJ2-1, is GAGVSQSPRYKVTKRGQDVALRCDPISGHVSLYWYRQALGQGPEFLTYFNYEAQQDKSGLPNDRFSAERPEGSISTLTIQRTEQRDSAMYRCASSYGSAGGYNEQFFGPGTRLTVL.

V gene TRBV15 combines with J gene TRBJ1-1; 10 bases are a match to TRBD1. The CDR3 loop spans 18 amino acids. J was trimmed by 0 bases and V by 1 base; bases with no gene match: 8. Germline CDR1 reads LNHNV; CDR2 reads YYDKDF (reference sequence). Here the CDR3 DNA reads TGTGCCACCAGCAGAGGCAAGTGGACAGGGGGGCTGAACACTGAAGCTTTCTTT. Residues: CATSRGKWTGGLNTEAFF.

The rearrangement uses TRBV19 and TRBJ2-2; D gene uncertain. V lost 3 bases and J lost 2, with 7 bases in between. The CDR3 is 14 amino acids. Germline values: CDR1 LNHDA, CDR2 SQIVND (reference sequence). DNA of the CDR3: TGTGCCAGTAGTATGGGCCGAAACACCGGGGAGCTGTTTTTT. Protein sequence: CASSMGRNTGELFF.

The chain links TRBV5-1 to TRBJ1-4; D might be TRBD1 (5 bases). CDR1 SGHRS and CDR2 YFSETQ come from the germline V gene. The length of the CDR3 is 14 residues. V lost 3 bases, J lost 7 bases, and 13 bases lay in between. The CDR3 bases are TGCGCCAGCAGCTCAGGGTCTGGGCGTGAAAAACTGTTTTTT. Its protein is CASSSGSGREKLFF.

This clone was seen only once. This chain links TRBV27 with TRBJ2-1; 9 bases agree with TRBD1. The CDR3 consists of 14 residues. CDR1 MNHEY and CDR2 SMNVEV come from the germline V gene (reference sequence). The junction had 7 bases not matched to a gene; V was cut back by 5 bases and J by 8 bases. For the CDR3, the DNA is TGTGCCAGCAGTGCCGGGACAGGGATCGATGAGCAGTTCTTC. Translating gives CASSAGTGIDEQFF.

This chain connects TRBV9 to TRBJ1-1; unclear D gene. V was shortened by 0 bases and J by 4 bases, with 16 bases between the two germline ends. In germline, CDR1 is SGDLS, CDR2 YYNGEE. This CDR3 comprises 16 residues. The CDR3 DNA sequence: TGTGCCAGCAGCGTAGCTTCGAGGCCCCCGGGCACTGAAGCTTTCTTT. Protein product: CASSVASRPPGTEAFF.

The V and J genes are TRBV7-2 and TRBJ1-5; D is uncertain. The CDR3 covers 14 residues. Per the germline V gene, CDR1 is SGHTA and CDR2 is FQGNSA. Trimming shortened V by 4 bases and J by 4 bases, and 11 bases separated the two germline ends. The CDR3 nucleotides are TGTGCCAGCAGCTCTCTACGCATTAATCAGCCCCAGCATTTT. This encodes CASSSLRINQPQHF.

This clone appeared a few times. An end of the junction does not agree with germline; a read error may underlie this. V usage is TRBV7-9 and J usage is TRBJ2-1; D is possibly TRBD2 (6 bases). The germline V gene has CDR1 SEHNR and CDR2 FQNEAQ (reference sequence). CDR3 length equals 12 residues. CDR3 loop: CASSLAFDEQFF. CDR3 in DNA: TGTGCCAGCAGCCTAGCGTTCGATGAGCAGTTCTTC. The full variable domain, rest sourced from reference TRBV7-9 and TRBJ2-1, is DTGVSQNPRHKITKRGQNVTFRCDPISEHNRLYWYRQTLGQGPEFLTYFQNEAQLEKSRLLSDRFSAERPKGSFSTLEIQRTEQGDSAMYLCASSLAFDEQFFGPGTRLTVL.

The rearrangement uses TRBV5-4 and TRBJ2-3; 10 bases are shared with TRBD2. CDR3 length: 15 amino acids. After removal of 3 bases from V and 3 bases from J, the junction contained 4 bases not matched to a gene. Germline CDR1 reads SGHNT; CDR2 reads YYREEE (reference sequence). The DNA for the CDR3 is TGTGCCAGCAGCTCGGGACTAGCGAAGACAGATACGCAGTATTTT. Encoded protein: CASSSGLAKTDTQYF.